The 25 T cell receptor beta chains below come from one sample, sequenced in a study of Ad26.COV2.S vaccination and SARS-CoV-2 variants. TCRdb keeps only in-frame clones here, not all; method: immunoSEQ multiplex PCR. The sample carries about 410,000 clones, 75% to 90% recorded once. The treatment is: over 15 received Ad26.COV2.S at low or high dose, single or two shots; 5 received placebo; per-sample allocation not given. Repertoires come from day 63 after the first vaccine or placebo injection. Material: peripheral blood, obtained in a trial of Ad26.COV2.S vaccine versus placebo. The source of these receptors is a person aged 18-60 years who received the Ad26.COV2.S COVID-19 vaccine or a placebo.

The genes are TRBV5-4 and TRBJ2-5, with 9 bases identical to TRBD1. Germline lookup yields CDR1 SGHNT and CDR2 YYREEE (reference sequence). J gave up 5 bases and V 4 bases, and 6 bases lay outside the gene matches. CDR3 length: 14 amino acids. DNA for the CDR3: TGTGCCAGCAGCCGGACAGGGGAAAGGGAGACCCAGTACTTC. This codes for CASSRTGERETQYF.

The V call is TRBV7-9, the J call TRBJ2-7, with D perhaps assigned TRBD1 or TRBD2 (5 bases each). Looked up from germline, CDR1 is SEHNR and CDR2 is FQNEAQ (reference sequence). The CDR3 covers 12 residues. V was trimmed by 10 bases and J by 5 bases, leaving 15 bases between them. CDR3 sequence reads: CATKRGVDEQYF. In DNA form, the CDR3 reads TGTGCCACCAAGCGAGGGGTCGACGAGCAGTACTTC.

The gene calls are TRBV28 and TRBJ1-1, with D possibly matching TRBD1 (5 bases). V lost 3 bases and J 0 bases, leaving 17 bases between the germline ends. Germline V gene data show CDR1 as MDHEN and CDR2 as SYDVKM. The CDR3 contains 17 residues. The CDR3 coding sequence is TGTGCCAGCAGTTTTTGGGGCAGGGTGGGCGTGAACACTGAAGCTTTCTTT. Amino acids: CASSFWGRVGVNTEAFF.

Concerning this clone: The sample contains more than one DNA sequence encoding this CDR3. The chain carries TRBV9 and TRBJ1-6; D is ambiguous. The germline CDR1 and CDR2 sequences are SGDLS and YYNGEE. Trimming left V 0 bases short and J 6 bases short, with 7 bases between. The CDR3 contains 14 residues. The CDR3 nucleotides read TGTGCCAGCAGCGTAGGACATCCTAATTCACCCCTCCACTTT. Protein: CASSVGHPNSPLHF. Together with reference TRBV9 and TRBJ1-6, the CDR3 gives the full variable domain: DSGVTQTPKHLITATGQRVTLRCSPRSGDLSVYWYQQSLDQGLQFLIQYYNGEERAKGNILERFSAQQFPDLHSELNLSSLELGDSALYFCASSVGHPNSPLHFGNGTRLTVT.

The V gene is TRBV6-5, the J gene TRBJ1-6; D is ambiguous. Germline V gene lookup returns CDR1 MNHEY and CDR2 SVGAGI. The V gene lost 0 bases and the J gene lost 9 bases, with 12 bases spanning the gap. The CDR3 loop spans 15 amino acids. The CDR3 reads CASSYSERAGSPLHF. CDR3 sequence (DNA): TGTGCCAGCAGTTACTCTGAAAGGGCAGGTTCACCCCTCCACTTT.

J is TRBJ2-1 and V is TRBV9; weak D call: TRBD2 (6 bases). The V gene's germline CDR1 is SGDLS and CDR2 YYNGEE. V lost 3 bases and J 8 bases, leaving 15 bases between the germline ends. The CDR3 runs to 14 residues. CDR3 DNA sequence: TGTGCCAGCAGCGCCCTATCCCCGGGGGATGAGCAGTTCTTC. Translating it yields CASSALSPGDEQFF.

The chain combines TRBV4-2 with TRBJ2-1, with D possibly being TRBD2 (5 bases). The germline gives CDR1 LGHNA, CDR2 YNFKEQ. Deletions cut 0 bases from V and 1 base from J, with 10 bases between. The CDR3 extends over 16 amino acids. The CDR3 protein is CASSQEWRRSYNEQFF. The CDR3 nucleotides read TGTGCCAGCAGCCAAGAATGGAGGAGATCCTACAATGAGCAGTTCTTC.

This chain links TRBV28 with TRBJ2-3; 12 positions match TRBD2. CDR3 length equals 15 residues. The J segment lost 6 bases and the V segment lost 1 base, leaving 2 bases of the junction unmatched. The germline V gene encodes CDR1 MDHEN and CDR2 SYDVKM. The CDR3 sequence: CASSLSLAGGDTQYF. CDR3 in DNA: TGTGCCAGCAGTTTATCCCTAGCGGGGGGGGATACGCAGTATTTT.

The gene calls are TRBV24-1 and TRBJ1-2, with D tentatively TRBD1 (6 bases). Trimming took 8 bases from V and 5 from J, leaving 17 bases between them. The CDR3 sequence is 14 residues long. Per germline, CDR1 KGHDR and CDR2 SFDVKD. The CDR3 loop reads CATTPPGQSYGYTF. CDR3 bases: TGTGCCACCACACCCCCCGGACAGAGTTATGGCTACACCTTC.

The sample holds one count of this clone. The rearrangement links TRBV7-9 to TRBJ2-2; 8 bases are shared with TRBD1. The V gene's germline CDR1 is SEHNR and CDR2 FQNEAQ (reference sequence). The CDR3 loop spans 18 amino acids. V shed 4 bases and J 0 bases; nucleotides not matched to a gene: 10. This chain's CDR3 is CASSSWTGRFPNTGELFF. DNA for the CDR3: TGTGCCAGCAGCTCATGGACAGGGAGGTTTCCGAACACCGGGGAGCTGTTTTTT.

The V and J genes are TRBV5-1 and TRBJ2-7; 9 positions agree with TRBD1. Germline CDR1 reads SGHRS; CDR2 reads YFSETQ. Trimming took 2 bases from V and 1 from J; bases not matched to a gene: 4. This CDR3 spans 15 amino acids. The CDR3, as DNA: TGCGCCAGCAGCTTTGGGACAGGGCAGTCCTACGAGCAGTACTTC. It encodes CASSFGTGQSYEQYF.

The CDR3 DNA is TGTGCCAGCAGCTTGACCCAGGGGGCATACACTGAAGCTTTCTTT. This encodes CASSLTQGAYTEAFF. The chain joins TRBV5-6 to TRBJ1-1, with 8 bases aligning to TRBD1. The germline CDR1 and CDR2 sequences are SGHDT and YYEEEE. The CDR3 covers 15 residues. Trimming at V came to 1 base and at J to 3 bases, leaving 5 bases not matched to a gene. Full variable domain (missing parts from reference TRBV5-6 and TRBJ1-1): DAGVTQSPTHLIKTRGQQVTLRCSPKSGHDTVSWYQQALGQGPQFIFQYYEEEERQRGNFPDRFSGHQFPNYSSELNVNALLLGDSALYLCASSLTQGAYTEAFFGQGTRLTVV.

The V call is TRBV6-1, the J call TRBJ1-5, with 7 nucleotides matching TRBD1. Trimming cost V 0 bases and J 7 bases; bases outside gene matches: 6. The germline gives CDR1 MNHNS, CDR2 SASEGT. The CDR3 covers 15 residues. The CDR3 bases are TGTGCCAGCAGTGAAGCTAGGGGGCGAGGGCAGCCCCAGCATTTT. As protein: CASSEARGRGQPQHF.

This clone was counted once. The gene calls are TRBV4-2 and TRBJ2-1; 7 bases map to TRBD2. In germline, CDR1 is LGHNA, CDR2 YNFKEQ. This CDR3 region has 14 residues. J gave up 6 bases and V 4 bases, and 6 bases lay outside the gene matches. CDR3 protein: CASSLRLASNEQFF. CDR3 DNA sequence: TGTGCCAGCAGCCTCCGACTAGCCTCCAATGAGCAGTTCTTC.

This clone is a singleton in its sample. This rearrangement joins TRBV27 to TRBJ2-7, with TRBD2 matching over 7 bases. The V gene end was trimmed by 2 bases and the J gene end by 3 bases; junction bases not matched to a gene: 7. CDR1 MNHEY and CDR2 SMNVEV come from the germline V gene (reference sequence). The CDR3 totals 15 residues. CDR3 sequence reads: CASSLTVAGYYEQYF. The CDR3, as DNA: TGTGCCAGCAGTTTAACGGTAGCGGGCTACTACGAGCAGTACTTC.

The chain couples TRBV29-1 to TRBJ2-3; either TRBD1 or TRBD2 may fit D (5 bases each). V gave up 5 bases and J gave up 6 bases, with 15 bases separating them. The CDR3 is 13 amino acids. The germline V gene has CDR1 SQVTM and CDR2 ANQGSEA. CDR3 region: CSVSGTLLDTQYF. The CDR3 coding sequence is TGCAGCGTTTCGGGGACCTTGTTGGATACGCAGTATTTT.

This clone was picked up one time. V gene TRBV6-1 combines with J gene TRBJ2-1, with 8 bases aligning to TRBD1. The germline V gene encodes CDR1 MNHNS and CDR2 SASEGT. This CDR3 comprises 15 residues. V trimming: 3 bases; J trimming: 5 bases; junction bases outside the gene matches: 6. Here the CDR3 reads CASSEDRARNNEQFF. The CDR3 nucleotides are TGTGCCAGCAGTGAGGACAGGGCAAGAAACAATGAGCAGTTCTTC.

The chain carries TRBV19 and TRBJ2-7, with TRBD1 matching 7 bases. The CDR3 is 15 amino acids. The germline CDR1 and CDR2 sequences are LNHDA and SQIVND (reference sequence). V gave up 1 base and J gave up 2 bases; unmatched junction bases: 5. In nucleotides, the CDR3 is TGTGCCAGTAGTATAGCCGGGACAGAAGCCTACGAGCAGTACTTC. Protein product: CASSIAGTEAYEQYF.

V and J are TRBV28 and TRBJ2-3; no reliable D call. The CDR3 length is 11 residues. CDR1 and CDR2 (germline): MDHEN, SYDVKM. Trimming left V 6 bases short and J 6 bases short, with 7 bases between. The CDR3 sequence is CASSPRDTQYF. CDR3 in DNA: TGTGCCAGCAGCCCCAGGGATACGCAGTATTTT.

The rearrangement links TRBV19 to TRBJ2-1; weak D call: TRBD2 (6 bases). The ends were cut back, 2 bases at V and 4 bases at J, with 12 bases in the middle. The CDR3 covers 15 residues. The V gene's germline CDR1 is LNHDA and CDR2 SQIVND (reference sequence). This CDR3 is CASSISVTSYNEQFF. The CDR3 DNA follows: TGTGCCAGTAGTATATCGGTGACTAGTTACAATGAGCAGTTCTTC.

The chain couples TRBV9 to TRBJ1-5; TRBD1 matches at 7 bases. V shed 0 bases, J shed 9 bases, and the junction held 9 bases outside the gene matches. The CDR3 has 15 residues. The germline V gene has CDR1 SGDLS and CDR2 YYNGEE. CDR3 region: CASSVDKGGSGPQHF. CDR3 nucleotides: TGTGCCAGCAGCGTAGACAAAGGGGGCTCGGGGCCCCAGCATTTT.

The rearrangement joins TRBV19 to TRBJ1-1; tentative D call: TRBD1 (6 bases). Germline V gives CDR1 LNHDA, CDR2 SQIVND (reference sequence). The CDR3 is 15 residues long. Trimming stripped 7 bases from V and 6 bases from J, with 21 bases between. The CDR3 region is CASTPRTDPRAEAFF. CDR3 DNA: TGTGCCAGTACCCCCCGGACAGACCCCCGTGCTGAAGCTTTCTTT.

This chain connects TRBV5-6 to TRBJ2-3, with unresolved D. The germline V gene encodes CDR1 SGHDT and CDR2 YYEEEE. With 6 bases removed from V and 10 bases from J, the gap between germline ends came to 27 bases. The CDR3 consists of 16 residues. The CDR3 spells CASISWPPSNNRAQYF. The CDR3 region has the DNA TGTGCCAGCATCTCGTGGCCCCCCTCGAATAATCGGGCGCAGTATTTT.

This rearrangement joins TRBV7-2 to TRBJ1-1, with a possible D match to TRBD1 (5 bases). The CDR3 loop spans 14 amino acids. Germline V gene lookup returns CDR1 SGHTA and CDR2 FQGNSA. V lost 0 bases and J 4 bases, leaving 9 bases between the germline ends. The CDR3: CASSLAWGITEAFF. The CDR3 DNA reads as TGTGCCAGCAGCTTAGCGTGGGGGATCACTGAAGCTTTCTTT.

The rearrangement links TRBV7-3 to TRBJ2-1; 9 nucleotides agree with TRBD2. The CDR3 length is 15 residues. Trimming took 2 bases from V and 4 from J; bases not matched to a gene: 3. In germline, CDR1 is SGHTA, CDR2 FQGTGA. The CDR3: CASSLGGRGYNEQFF. Here the CDR3 DNA reads TGTGCCAGCAGCTTAGGCGGGAGGGGGTACAATGAGCAGTTCTTC.